The 21 T cell receptor beta chains below all came from one sample that was sequenced in a study of vaccination and CD4 T cells after COVID-19. Stated treatment: approximately nine-day PBMC culture with coronavirus spike peptide pools or control peptides (ViraFEST assay). The Oncomine TCR Beta short-read assay sequenced DNA from cultured CD4+ T cells. TCRdb reprocessed the PCR reads via MiXCR and lists one record per CDR3 protein. The sample includes about 26,000 distinct CDR3 sequences, roughly 40% seen only once; the top ten take around 9.9%. These receptors' targets are unknown. Sequenced material: CD4+ T cells from blood, cultured in vitro. Receptor source: a human donor who had recovered from COVID-19.

This chain joins TRBV6-2 or TRBV6-3 and TRBJ2-3; 8 nucleotides align to TRBD2. V trimming: 0 bases; J trimming: 0 bases; junction bases outside the gene matches: 5. CDR3 length equals 17 residues. Germline CDR1 reads MNHEY; CDR2 reads SVGEGT. The DNA for the CDR3 is TGTGCCAGCAGTTACTCGAGAGCTAGCGGGAGCACAGATACGCAGTATTTT. Translation gives CASSYSRASGSTDTQYF.

This clonotype was seen a few times. The chain has TRBV23-1 and TRBJ1-2; 9 positions match TRBD1. TRBV23-1 is an ORF for which the function is uncertain. This CDR3 is 14 amino acids long. The V and J ends lost 6 bases and 3 bases, in that order; junction bases with no gene match: 5. The CDR3, as DNA: TGCGCCAGCAGACGGGACAGGGAAGACTATGGCTACACCTTC. It yields the protein CASRRDREDYGYTF.

This clonotype occurred once. V usage is TRBV6-2 or TRBV6-3 and J usage is TRBJ1-2; no firm D call. The CDR3 runs to 14 residues. Per the germline V gene, CDR1 is MNHEY and CDR2 is SVGEGT. V lost 2 bases, J lost 6 bases, and 13 bases lay in between. The CDR3 protein is CASSYGVATHGYTF. CDR3 nucleotide sequence: TGTGCCAGCAGTTACGGGGTTGCTACCCATGGCTACACCTTC.

The table lists this clonotype with a few counts. The J gene is TRBJ1-1, the V gene TRBV28; possible D gene TRBD1, 6 bases. The germline CDR1 and CDR2 sequences are MDHEN and SYDVKM. Trimming shortened V by 10 bases and J by 4 bases, and 13 bases separated the two germline ends. The CDR3 is 12 residues long. This chain's CDR3 is CATVQGGTEAFF. The CDR3 DNA reads TGTGCCACCGTACAAGGGGGCACTGAAGCTTTCTTT.

CDR3 sequence (DNA): TGTGCCAGTAGTCCATTTTCGGGAGTGACCCATGAGCAGTTCTTC. As protein: CASSPFSGVTHEQFF. The rearrangement links TRBV19 to TRBJ2-1; maybe TRBD2 (6 bases). The CDR3 is 15 residues long. Trimming left V 5 bases short and J 8 bases short, with 19 bases between. CDR1 LNHDA and CDR2 SQIVND come from the germline V gene (reference sequence). Based on the CDR3 plus reference TRBV19 and TRBJ2-1, the full variable domain is DGGITQSPKYLFRKEGQNVTLSCEQNLNHDAMYWYRQDPGQGLRLIYYSQIVNDFQKGDIAEGYSVSREKKESFPLTVTSAQKNPTAFYLCASSPFSGVTHEQFFGPGTRLTVL.

The genes are TRBV5-1 and TRBJ2-7; 10 bases map to TRBD2. V gave up 2 bases and J gave up 3 bases; unmatched junction bases: 8. Germline V gives CDR1 SGHRS, CDR2 YFSETQ. This CDR3 has 16 amino acids. The CDR3 DNA reads TGCGCCAGCAGCTTAGGGACCGGGACTAGCGTCTACGAGCAGTACTTC. Translating gives CASSLGTGTSVYEQYF.

This clonotype was seen a handful of times. V and J are TRBV19 and TRBJ2-7; TRBD2 agrees at 8 bases. There are 15 residues in the CDR3. CDR1 LNHDA and CDR2 SQIVND come from the germline V gene (reference sequence). J gave up 4 bases and V 1 base, and 6 bases lay outside the gene matches. The CDR3 DNA is TGTGCCAGTAGTATAGTGGCCGGGGGGGTATACGAGCAGTACTTC. Its translation: CASSIVAGGVYEQYF.

This clonotype was seen a handful of times. The CDR3, as DNA: TGTGCCAGCAGCTTAGATCAGGTCCTATCCTACGAGCAGTACTTC. This translates into CASSLDQVLSYEQYF. The V gene is TRBV11-2, the J gene TRBJ2-7; no firm D call. Germline V lookup: CDR1 SGHAT, CDR2 FQNNGV. V lost 0 bases and J lost 1, with 10 bases in between. The CDR3 totals 15 residues.

Regarding this clonotype: One end of the junction varies from germline; a read error may be responsible. The chain has TRBV30 and TRBJ1-1; 7 positions agree with TRBD1. The length of the CDR3 is 13 residues. Germline V lookup: CDR1 GTSNPN, CDR2 SVGIG (reference sequence). The CDR3 DNA is TGTGTCTGGAGCCACACAAGGGGGCCGCTAGCTTTCTTT. This codes for CVWSHTRGPLAFF. Complete variable domain (other parts from reference TRBV30 and TRBJ1-1): SQTIHQWPATLVQPVGSPLSLECTVEGTSNPNLYWYRQAAGRGLQLLFYSVGIGQISSEVPQNLSASRPQDRQFILSSKKLLLSDSGFYLCVWSHTRGPLAFFGQGTRLTVV.

This clonotype has more than one count but fewer than ten. The genes are TRBV20-1 and TRBJ1-6, with 7 bases lining up with TRBD1. Per germline, CDR1 DFQATT and CDR2 SNEGSKA (reference sequence). After removal of 5 bases from V and 7 bases from J, the junction contained 8 bases not matched to a gene. The CDR3 consists of 14 residues. The CDR3: CSAPHQGGNSPLHF. The DNA for the CDR3 is TGCAGTGCTCCCCACCAGGGGGGAAATTCACCCCTCCACTTT.

This clonotype was picked up a small number of times. The chain employs TRBV6-5 and TRBJ1-6; D gene uncertain. The CDR3 length is 15 residues. CDR1 MNHEY and CDR2 SVGAGI come from the germline V gene. V was trimmed by 2 bases and J by 13 bases, leaving 18 bases between them. The CDR3 is CASSYRDGRSDPLHF. The CDR3 DNA follows: TGTGCCAGCAGTTACCGGGATGGGCGGTCGGATCCCCTCCACTTT.

The J gene is TRBJ2-2, the V gene TRBV25-1, with TRBD1 matching over 8 bases. V shed 3 bases, J shed 3 bases, and the junction held 9 bases outside the gene matches. The CDR3 contains 17 residues. Germline assignment: CDR1 MGHDK and CDR2 SYGVNS. The CDR3: CASSDLTGTGYTGELFF. CDR3 in DNA: TGTGCCAGCAGTGATCTAACCGGGACAGGCTACACCGGGGAGCTGTTTTTT.

This clonotype was counted only a few times. The chain carries TRBV19 and TRBJ1-2; the D is unclear. Germline assignment: CDR1 LNHDA and CDR2 SQIVND (reference sequence). The CDR3 consists of 13 residues. V lost 3 bases, J lost 8 bases, and 13 bases lay in between. CDR3 sequence (DNA): TGTGCCAGTAGTATTGTCGATTTCGGCGGCTACACCTTC. Residues: CASSIVDFGGYTF.

V usage is TRBV11-3 and J usage is TRBJ2-5; TRBD2 agrees at 7 bases. The length of the CDR3 is 15 residues. With 5 bases clipped from V and 4 bases from J, the junction kept 10 bases outside the gene matches. The germline V gene has CDR1 SGHNT and CDR2 YENEEA. CDR3 sequence reads: CASSGQVGGTETQYF. The CDR3 coding sequence is TGTGCCAGCAGCGGGCAAGTGGGGGGGACAGAGACCCAGTACTTC.

In its sample, this clonotype was seen a few times. The J gene is TRBJ1-1, the V gene TRBV20-1; D gene uncertain. V shed 3 bases and J shed 5 bases, with 13 bases lying between them. Germline V gene lookup returns CDR1 DFQATT and CDR2 SNEGSKA (reference sequence). The CDR3 runs to 13 residues. Here the CDR3 DNA reads TGCAGTGCTAGCTATCGAACGGAGACTGAAGCTTTCTTT. Its translation is CSASYRTETEAFF.

The chain is built from TRBV7-3 and TRBJ2-7, with TRBD1 identical over 7 bases. The CDR3 consists of 14 residues. CDR1 is SGHTA, CDR2 FQGTGA, per germline. V lost 5 bases and J lost 2; bases outside the gene matches: 6. The CDR3 DNA reads TGTGCCAGCAGCCCTTTTCAGGGGGCCTACGAGCAGTACTTC. Amino acid sequence: CASSPFQGAYEQYF.

The J gene is TRBJ1-2, the V gene TRBV28, with D possibly being TRBD1 (5 bases). The CDR3 is 14 amino acids. V was cut by 4 bases and J by 2 bases, with 11 bases left in between. The germline V gene encodes CDR1 MDHEN and CDR2 SYDVKM. The CDR3, as DNA: TGTGCCAGCAGTTCCGGGACGGGAAACTATGGCTACACCTTC. Translated, it gives CASSSGTGNYGYTF.

CDR3 amino acids: CASSPGTSGSPRPYEQYF. DNA for the CDR3: TGTGCCAGCAGCCCCGGGACTAGCGGTTCCCCTCGGCCCTACGAGCAGTACTTC. The V and J genes are TRBV11-2 and TRBJ2-7; 11 nucleotides align to TRBD2. The junction had 14 bases not matched to a gene; V was cut back by 5 bases and J by 2 bases. CDR3 size: 18 residues. The V gene's germline CDR1 is SGHAT and CDR2 FQNNGV.

This clonotype turned up a few times. The rearrangement links TRBV18 to TRBJ2-7, with D tentatively TRBD1 or TRBD2 (5 bases each). This CDR3 comprises 14 residues. V was cut by 3 bases and J by 0 bases, with 9 bases left in between. Germline V gene lookup returns CDR1 KGHSH and CDR2 LQKENI. This CDR3 is CASSPPGPSYEQYF. The CDR3 nucleotides read TGTGCCAGCTCACCTCCGGGACCCTCCTACGAGCAGTACTTC.

CDR3 region: CASNTGGAKNIQYF. The CDR3 DNA is TGTGCCAGCAATACAGGGGGTGCCAAAAACATTCAGTACTTC. V usage is TRBV25-1 and J usage is TRBJ2-4; 8 bases fit TRBD1. The CDR3 contains 14 residues. CDR1 MGHDK and CDR2 SYGVNS come from the germline V gene. V lost 7 bases to trimming and J lost 1 base; unmatched junction nucleotides: 3. The entire variable domain, with the rest obtained from reference TRBV25-1 and TRBJ2-4, is as follows: EADIYQTPRYLVIGTGKKITLECSQTMGHDKMYWYQQDPGMELHLIHYSYGVNSTEKGDLSSESTVSRIRTEHFPLTLESARPSHTSQYLCASNTGGAKNIQYFGAGTRLSVL.

This clonotype was counted between two and nine times. CDR3 nucleotides: TGCGCCAGCAGCACGAATTATGGGGGAAATGGCTACACCTTC. This translates into CASSTNYGGNGYTF. The V and J genes are TRBV5-1 and TRBJ1-2; a possible D gene is TRBD1 (5 bases). The V end was cut by 4 bases, the J end by 6 bases, with 16 bases between. The CDR3 totals 14 residues. CDR1 and CDR2 (germline): SGHRS, YFSETQ.